This is a list of T cell receptor beta chains from one sample in a study of shared clonotypes between healthy human individuals. This table comes from immunoSEQ multiplex PCR, and its TCRdb copy is limited to in-frame clones, with some not included. The profile shows under 2.5 million clones, 85% to 95% of them singletons. Sequences were obtained from naive CD4+ T cells from PBMCs. All receptors derive from a man between 18 and 35 years old in good health. Some clones in this sample may be carry-over from other donors' samples. Each CDR3 is given with its conserved first and last residue. Each record gives: D gene, clone size, V gene, J gene, CDR3 DNA, CDR3 protein. A D gene is named only where the DNA matches it firmly. The listing skips clone size in some rows; elsewhere it reads once, few, many or a size class.

d_call: TRBD1
clone_size: -
v_call: TRBV10-3
j_call: TRBJ2-2
cdr3_nt: TGTGCCATCAGTGGGACCGGGACAGTCGGCACCGGGGAGCTGTTTTTT
cdr3_aa: CAISGTGTVGTGELFF

d_call: TRBD2
clone_size: -
v_call: TRBV5-4
j_call: TRBJ2-2
cdr3_nt: TGTGCCAGCAGCTTGCGAGCGGGAGACACCGGGGAGCTGTTTTTT
cdr3_aa: CASSLRAGDTGELFF

d_call: -
clone_size: -
v_call: TRBV6-5
j_call: TRBJ1-1
cdr3_nt: TGTGCCAGCAGCCTGGACAGCGTGAACACTGAAGCTTTCTTT
cdr3_aa: CASSLDSVNTEAFF

d_call: TRBD1
clone_size: -
v_call: TRBV27
j_call: TRBJ1-5
cdr3_nt: TGTGCCAGCAGAGGACAGGGCCGATCTAGCAATCAGCCCCAGCATTTT
cdr3_aa: CASRGQGRSSNQPQHF

d_call: -
clone_size: -
v_call: TRBV11-2
j_call: TRBJ2-3
cdr3_nt: TGTGCCAGCAGCTTAGGGCTAGATACGCAGTATTTT
cdr3_aa: CASSLGLDTQYF

d_call: -
clone_size: -
v_call: TRBV7-8
j_call: TRBJ2-5
cdr3_nt: TGTGCCAGCAGCTTAAGTTACGGGAACCAAGAGACCCAGTACTTC
cdr3_aa: CASSLSYGNQETQYF

d_call: TRBD1
clone_size: -
v_call: TRBV9
j_call: TRBJ2-2
cdr3_nt: TGTGCCAGCACTCGAGGGGGCCCCGGGGAGCTGTTTTTT
cdr3_aa: CASTRGGPGELFF

d_call: TRBD2
clone_size: -
v_call: TRBV12-5
j_call: TRBJ2-3
cdr3_nt: TGTGCTAGTGGTTTGGTGAAGGGACTAGCGGGAGTGGCCCCAGATACGCAGTATTTT
cdr3_aa: CASGLVKGLAGVAPDTQYF

d_call: -
clone_size: -
v_call: TRBV29-1
j_call: TRBJ2-5
cdr3_nt: TGCAGCGTCGAGTGGTTACAAGAGACCCAGTACTTC
cdr3_aa: CSVEWLQETQYF

d_call: TRBD1
clone_size: -
v_call: TRBV5-1
j_call: TRBJ1-5
cdr3_nt: TGCGCCAGCACCTTAACAGGGGCCAGCAATCAGCCCCAGCATTTT
cdr3_aa: CASTLTGASNQPQHF

d_call: TRBD2
clone_size: once
v_call: TRBV28
j_call: TRBJ2-7
cdr3_nt: TGTGCCACAAAGACTAGCGGGCTCCGGGAGCAGTACTTC
cdr3_aa: CATKTSGLREQYF

d_call: -
clone_size: -
v_call: TRBV7-5
j_call: TRBJ2-4
cdr3_nt: TGTGTCAGAAGCTTAGACCCATTCCGGGGAAACATTCAGTACTTC
cdr3_aa: CVRSLDPFRGNIQYF

d_call: -
clone_size: once
v_call: TRBV5-1
j_call: TRBJ2-7
cdr3_nt: TGCGCCAGCAGCTACAACAACAGGGTTAGCCTCTACGAGCAGTACTTC
cdr3_aa: CASSYNNRVSLYEQYF

d_call: -
clone_size: -
v_call: TRBV5-1
j_call: TRBJ2-2
cdr3_nt: TGCGCCAGCAGATCGACAGCCAACACCGGGGAGCTGTTTTTT
cdr3_aa: CASRSTANTGELFF

d_call: TRBD2
clone_size: -
v_call: TRBV7-2
j_call: TRBJ2-3
cdr3_nt: TGTGCCAGCAGCTTAGTCCCACTAGCGGGCACAGATACGCAGTATTTT
cdr3_aa: CASSLVPLAGTDTQYF

d_call: TRBD2
clone_size: -
v_call: TRBV5-1
j_call: TRBJ2-7
cdr3_nt: TGCGCCAGCAGCTTGGGGCTAGCGGGCTTCCGTTACGAGCAGTACTTC
cdr3_aa: CASSLGLAGFRYEQYF

d_call: TRBD2
clone_size: -
v_call: TRBV5-1
j_call: TRBJ2-1
cdr3_nt: TGCGCCAGCAGCTTGGCGGGACTAGCGGGAGGTGATGAGCAGTTCTTC
cdr3_aa: CASSLAGLAGGDEQFF

d_call: -
clone_size: -
v_call: TRBV5-6
j_call: TRBJ1-2
cdr3_nt: TGTGCCAGCAGCTTGATTAATGGACAGTCCGGCGGCTACACCTTC
cdr3_aa: CASSLINGQSGGYTF

d_call: TRBD2
clone_size: -
v_call: TRBV4-2
j_call: TRBJ2-1
cdr3_nt: TGTGCCAGCAGCCAAAGAGAGACTAGCGGGTCCTACAATGAGCAGTTCTTC
cdr3_aa: CASSQRETSGSYNEQFF

d_call: -
clone_size: -
v_call: TRBV28
j_call: TRBJ2-7
cdr3_nt: TGTGCCACGGCGAGGGTGCCAGAGCAGTACTTC
cdr3_aa: CATARVPEQYF

d_call: TRBD1
clone_size: -
v_call: TRBV29-1
j_call: TRBJ2-7
cdr3_nt: TGCAGCGTTGGAGGGACAGTTTCCTACGAGCAGTACTTC
cdr3_aa: CSVGGTVSYEQYF

d_call: -
clone_size: -
v_call: TRBV10-3
j_call: TRBJ2-2
cdr3_nt: TGTGCCATCAGTGGTTCCGCGGGTCCACCGACCGGGGAGCTGTTTTTT
cdr3_aa: CAISGSAGPPTGELFF

d_call: -
clone_size: -
v_call: TRBV5-5
j_call: TRBJ2-1
cdr3_nt: TGTGCCAGCAGCTCCCCTTGGGGGGAGAGCTCCTACAATGAGCAGTTCTTC
cdr3_aa: CASSSPWGESSYNEQFF

d_call: -
clone_size: -
v_call: TRBV7-3
j_call: TRBJ2-1
cdr3_nt: TGTGCCAGCAGCTTAGTGGGGTCCACAACCTACAATGAGCAGTTCTTC
cdr3_aa: CASSLVGSTTYNEQFF